This entry lists 30 T cell receptor beta chains sequenced from one sample in a study of identical twins. TCRdb called the 5' RACE reads again in MiXCR, with one record for every CDR3 protein. The sample lists some 1,700,000 distinct CDR3 sequences; about 32% were seen once. Specimen: cord blood. These TCRs come from a newborn girl in good health.

This clonotype was seen more than once but under ten times. The rearrangement links TRBV7-2 to TRBJ2-3, with 11 bases fitting TRBD2. Germline trimming cut 2 bases from V and 1 base from J; bases unmatched to any gene: 2. From germline, CDR1 is SGHTA and CDR2 FQGNSA. This CDR3 is 16 amino acids long. The CDR3: CASSLLSGGGTDTQYF. Written as DNA, the CDR3 is TGTGCCAGCAGCTTACTTAGCGGGGGGGGCACAGATACGCAGTATTTT.

The sample holds one count of this clonotype. The J gene is TRBJ2-2, the V gene TRBV11-2; TRBD2 matches 14 bases. J gave up 0 bases and V 2 bases, and 11 bases lay outside the gene matches. CDR1 and CDR2 (germline): SGHAT, FQNNGV. CDR3 size: 21 residues. The CDR3 sequence is CASSLHIGGLAGVTNTGELFF. In DNA, the CDR3 is TGTGCCAGCAGCTTACATATCGGGGGACTAGCGGGAGTGACGAACACCGGGGAGCTGTTTTTT.

This clonotype was found a few times. The CDR3 sequence: CSASGLAGVNIQYF. CDR3 nucleotide sequence: TGCAGTGCTAGCGGACTAGCGGGAGTGAACATTCAGTACTTC. The chain recombines TRBV20-1 with TRBJ2-4; 13 bases are a match to TRBD2. V dropped 3 bases and J dropped 7; count of bases not matched to a gene: 3. Germline CDR1 DFQATT, CDR2 SNEGSKA (reference sequence). The CDR3 length is 14 residues.

This clonotype was seen a handful of times. The chain joins TRBV20-1 to TRBJ2-7; 8 nucleotides align to TRBD2. CDR3 length equals 11 residues. With 7 bases clipped from V and 2 bases from J, the junction kept 1 base outside the gene matches. Germline V lookup: CDR1 DFQATT, CDR2 SNEGSKA (reference sequence). CDR3 residues: CSVSGAYEQYF. CDR3 coding DNA: TGCAGTGTTAGCGGGGCCTACGAGCAGTACTTC.

The chain recombines TRBV7-2 with TRBJ2-7, with 10 bases lining up with TRBD2. From germline, CDR1 is SGHTA and CDR2 FQGNSA. This CDR3 region has 13 residues. With 10 bases clipped from V and 4 bases from J, the junction kept 7 bases outside the gene matches. As DNA, the CDR3 is TGTGCCACGTCTAGCGGGAGTCAGTACGAGCAGTACTTC. It yields the protein CATSSGSQYEQYF.

This clonotype was detected a few times. V gene TRBV14 combines with J gene TRBJ2-3; D unresolved. Looked up from germline, CDR1 is SGHDN and CDR2 is FVKESK. V lost 1 base and J lost 2, with 13 bases in between. This CDR3 region has 16 residues. As DNA, the CDR3 is TGTGCCAGCAGCCAAGCCCCCCGGACCTTCACAGATACGCAGTATTTT. Its protein is CASSQAPRTFTDTQYF.

This chain links TRBV4-2 with TRBJ1-1, with D perhaps TRBD1 (6 bases). The CDR3 contains 16 residues. V was shortened by 0 bases and J by 4 bases, with 15 bases between the two germline ends. Germline-derived CDR1 and CDR2 are LGHNA and YNFKEQ. CDR3 nucleotides: TGTGCCAGCAGCCAAGATCGGGGCTACAGGGTCACTGAAGCTTTCTTT. This encodes CASSQDRGYRVTEAFF.

The J gene is TRBJ2-3, the V gene TRBV7-2; TRBD2 agrees at 8 bases. Germline CDR1 SGHTA, CDR2 FQGNSA. CDR3 length: 16 residues. The V and J ends lost 1 base and 6 bases, in that order; junction bases with no gene match: 9. Here the CDR3 reads CASSLDRGGARDTQYF. DNA of the CDR3: TGTGCCAGCAGCTTAGATCGGGGGGGGGCTCGGGATACGCAGTATTTT.

This clonotype was seen ten or more times. The gene calls are TRBV28 and TRBJ2-3; D is perhaps TRBD1 or TRBD2 (5 bases each). Germline CDR1 reads MDHEN; CDR2 reads SYDVKM. Trimming took 7 bases from V and 2 from J, leaving 19 bases between them. The CDR3 has 16 residues. The chain's CDR3 is CASTSPLGTDTDTQYF. The CDR3 bases are TGTGCCAGCACTTCCCCCCTGGGGACCGACACAGATACGCAGTATTTT.

V is TRBV6-5 and J is TRBJ2-3, with D possibly TRBD2 on 6 matching bases. CDR3 size: 12 residues. Trimming took off 4 bases at V and 7 bases at J, with 9 bases between the two ends. Germline loops: CDR1 MNHEY, CDR2 SVGAGI. The CDR3 loop is CASSFGGYTQYF. The CDR3 DNA follows: TGTGCCAGCAGTTTCGGAGGGTATACGCAGTATTTT.

This clonotype turned up a few times. The chain combines TRBV18 with TRBJ2-1; D might be TRBD2 (5 bases). CDR3 size: 16 residues. Germline CDR1 reads KGHSH; CDR2 reads LQKENI. V was pared by 0 bases and J by 9 bases, with 18 bases between. The CDR3, as DNA: TGTGCCAGCTCACCACCTAGCTACCTCCAAAGCGGTGAGCAGTTCTTC. Protein: CASSPPSYLQSGEQFF.

The chain links TRBV10-3 to TRBJ1-2, with D possibly being TRBD1 (6 bases). Trimming stripped 2 bases from V and 3 bases from J, with 16 bases between. This CDR3 has 16 residues. Per the germline V gene, CDR1 is ENHRY and CDR2 is SYGVKD. The CDR3 DNA reads as TGTGCCATCAGTGAGACCCAACAGGGATCGGACTATGGCTACACCTTC. Amino acid sequence: CAISETQQGSDYGYTF.

The V call is TRBV6-2 or TRBV6-3, the J call TRBJ2-5, with D perhaps assigned TRBD1 or TRBD2 (5 bases each). The end of the DNA aligns better with TRBJ2-7, so the J call may be wrong. Germline V lookup: CDR1 MNHEY, CDR2 SVGEGT. There are 16 residues in the CDR3. In nucleotides, the CDR3 is TGTGCCAGCAGTTGGATCTTCGCGAGGGGCCACTACGAGCAGTACTTC. It specifies CASSWIFARGHYEQYF.

The chain combines TRBV12-3 or TRBV12-4 with TRBJ2-7, with D tentatively TRBD2 (6 bases). V was trimmed by 3 bases and J by 2 bases, leaving 14 bases between them. The CDR3 contains 15 residues. The CDR3 loop is CASSFFGSKTYEQYF. CDR3 nucleotide sequence: TGTGCCAGCAGTTTTTTCGGGAGTAAGACCTACGAGCAGTACTTC.

In regard to this clonotype: A much larger clone differs by one base, so this may be a read error. The conserved final phenylalanine or tryptophan is absent from the CDR3, which likely points to a read error. The chain uses TRBV18 and TRBJ2-1; D is unresolved. CDR1 is KGHSH, CDR2 LQKENI, per germline. The V gene lost 0 bases and the J gene lost 6 bases, with 9 bases spanning the gap. There are 14 residues in the CDR3. The CDR3 DNA sequence: TGTGCCAGCTCACCACCGTACGGGCCCAATGAGCAGTTCTGC. This codes for CASSPPYGPNEQFC.

This chain joins TRBV28 and TRBJ2-1, with D perhaps TRBD1 (5 bases). The V and J ends lost 1 base and 3 bases respectively, with 13 bases between them. The CDR3 runs to 16 residues. CDR1 is MDHEN, CDR2 SYDVKM, per germline. The CDR3 coding sequence is TGTGCCAGCAGTTTATTGCAGGGTAAGAGCTACAATGAGCAGTTCTTC. This gives the protein CASSLLQGKSYNEQFF.

The chain carries TRBV20-1 and TRBJ2-3; 9 bases align to TRBD2. The V and J ends lost 3 bases and 2 bases, in that order; junction bases with no gene match: 6. CDR1 and CDR2 (germline): DFQATT, SNEGSKA (reference sequence). The CDR3 has 15 amino acids. Here the CDR3 reads CSASVQRGVTDTQYF. The DNA for the CDR3 is TGCAGTGCTAGCGTCCAGCGGGGGGTCACAGATACGCAGTATTTT.

Notes on this clonotype: A junction boundary mismatches the germline segment, possibly from a read error. The chain links TRBV20-1 to TRBJ2-3; D remains ambiguous. The CDR3 runs to 14 residues. Germline V gives CDR1 DFQATT, CDR2 SNEGSKA (reference sequence). CDR3 sequence: CNARLGASTDTQYF. The CDR3 nucleotides are TGCAATGCTAGGTTAGGTGCTAGCACAGATACGCAGTATTTT.

The chain uses TRBV28 and TRBJ2-3; 9 bases are a match to TRBD1. The CDR3 is 16 residues long. Trimming cost V 1 base and J 5 bases; bases outside gene matches: 7. Germline V gives CDR1 MDHEN, CDR2 SYDVKM. CDR3 nucleotide sequence: TGTGCCAGCAGTTTATACCGGGACAGGGACGGAGATACGCAGTATTTT. Translated: CASSLYRDRDGDTQYF.

This clonotype has just a few counts. Possible read error: a much larger clone is one base away. The chain uses TRBV3-1 and TRBJ1-2; no clear D gene. From germline, CDR1 is LGHDT and CDR2 YNNKEL (reference sequence). The CDR3 has 13 residues. V shed 1 base and J shed 4 bases, with 7 bases lying between them. The CDR3 loop is CASSQGPLYGYTF. The DNA of the CDR3 is TGTGCCAGCAGCCAAGGACCGCTCTATGGCTACACCTTC.

This clonotype has a handful of counts. The V gene is TRBV5-6, the J gene TRBJ1-3, with unresolved D. The CDR3 totals 16 residues. Per germline, CDR1 SGHDT and CDR2 YYEEEE. Trimming shortened V by 0 bases and J by 4 bases, and 14 bases separated the two germline ends. CDR3 loop: CASSLGPEVYGNTIYF. CDR3 coding DNA: TGTGCCAGCAGCTTGGGTCCCGAGGTTTACGGAAACACCATATATTTT.

A few counts support this clonotype. The V call is TRBV6-1, the J call TRBJ2-3; D tentatively reads TRBD1 or TRBD2 (6 bases each). The V gene lost 2 bases and the J gene lost 2 bases, with 14 bases spanning the gap. Germline-derived CDR1 and CDR2 are MNHNS and SASEGT. The CDR3 has 16 residues. CDR3 nucleotides: TGTGCCAGCAGTGAAACTGCGGGACATATCACAGATACGCAGTATTTT. Its protein is CASSETAGHITDTQYF.

This clonotype showed up just a few times. The V call is TRBV7-2, the J call TRBJ1-2; no reliable D call. Germline V gene data show CDR1 as SGHTA and CDR2 as FQGNSA. This CDR3 is 14 amino acids long. The V end lost 1 base, the J end lost 2 bases, and 8 bases lay between the germline ends. CDR3 protein: CASSLEARNYGYTF. CDR3 nucleotide sequence: TGTGCCAGCAGCTTAGAAGCGAGGAACTATGGCTACACCTTC.

J is TRBJ1-5 and V is TRBV5-1; TRBD1 agrees at 7 bases. V lost 2 bases, J lost 7 bases, and 9 bases stayed unmatched. Germline V gives CDR1 SGHRS, CDR2 YFSETQ. The CDR3 has 15 residues. CDR3 in amino acids: CASSFGQGGEQPQHF. The CDR3 DNA reads TGCGCCAGCAGCTTTGGCCAGGGGGGTGAGCAGCCCCAGCATTTT. Filled out from reference TRBV5-1 and TRBJ1-5, the complete variable domain reads KAGVTQTPRYLIKTRGQQVTLSCSPISGHRSVSWYQQTPGQGLQFLFEYFSETQRNKGNFPGRFSGRQFSNSRSEMNVSTLELGDSALYLCASSFGQGGEQPQHFGDGTRLSIL.

This clonotype showed up many times. V usage is TRBV5-1 and J usage is TRBJ2-1, with 9 positions matching TRBD1. This CDR3 has 13 amino acids. Trimming cost V 2 bases and J 8 bases; bases outside gene matches: 2. Germline-derived CDR1 and CDR2 are SGHRS and YFSETQ. The CDR3: CASSFGTGHEQFF. For the CDR3, the DNA is TGCGCCAGCAGCTTTGGGACAGGGCATGAGCAGTTCTTC.

The V call is TRBV20-1, the J call TRBJ2-2; a possible D gene is TRBD1 (6 bases). Germline lookup yields CDR1 DFQATT and CDR2 SNEGSKA (reference sequence). Trimming pared 5 bases from V and 3 bases from J, leaving 19 bases between. CDR3 size: 16 residues. The CDR3 DNA reads TGCAGTGCTCGTAGCACACAGGGCTCCTACACCGGGGAGCTGTTTTTT. It is translated as CSARSTQGSYTGELFF.

This chain uses TRBV7-9 with TRBJ1-6; 8 nucleotides agree with TRBD1. The germline V gene encodes CDR1 SEHNR and CDR2 FQNEAQ (reference sequence). The CDR3 extends over 15 amino acids. Trimming cost V 5 bases and J 7 bases; bases outside gene matches: 7. This CDR3 reads CASSGRGQANSPLHF. CDR3 DNA sequence: TGTGCCAGCAGCGGCCGGGGACAGGCAAATTCACCCCTCCACTTT.

This clonotype was seen only a few times. The chain recombines TRBV12-3 or TRBV12-4 with TRBJ2-2, with unresolved D. The CDR3 extends over 13 amino acids. Trimming stripped 8 bases from V and 0 bases from J, with 7 bases between. CDR3 sequence: CASPLTNTGELFF. In nucleotides, the CDR3 is TGTGCCAGCCCCCTGACGAACACCGGGGAGCTGTTTTTT.

A few counts support this clonotype. V and J are TRBV10-3 and TRBJ2-2; the D gene is possibly TRBD1 (6 bases). Germline CDR1 and CDR2: ENHRY and SYGVKD. V lost 3 bases to trimming and J lost 5 bases, with 7 bases between them. This CDR3 is 13 amino acids long. The CDR3 loop is CAISDTGTGELFF. Written as DNA, the CDR3 is TGTGCCATCAGTGACACAGGGACCGGGGAGCTGTTTTTT.

This rearrangement joins TRBV5-1 to TRBJ1-4, with 10 bases fitting TRBD1. Germline V gene lookup returns CDR1 SGHRS and CDR2 YFSETQ. The V gene end was trimmed by 2 bases and the J gene end by 6 bases; junction bases not matched to a gene: 1. CDR3 size: 14 residues. CDR3 bases: TGCGCCAGCAGCTTCGGGACAGGGGATGAAAAACTGTTTTTT. Translation gives CASSFGTGDEKLFF.